The source of this T cell receptor beta chain is a study of read filtering for tumor transcriptome and immune sequencing. This library used approximately 390 ng RNA and molecular barcoded adaptors spanning alpha/delta and beta/gamma chains. TCRdb reprocessed the reads with MiXCR, giving one entry per CDR3 protein. The sample lists about 63,000 distinct CDR3 sequences, roughly 14% seen once, with roughly 41% in the top ten. This clonotype was picked up many times. Antigen unknown. Study-wide results and caveats: Approximately 82% of IR-seq clonotypes had one read, totaling approximately 3.3% of reads; RNA-seq: roughly 76% and 46%.

The trim removed 1 base at V and 0 bases at J, leaving 4 bases unmatched. The CDR3 is made up of 16 amino acids. In germline, CDR1 is SEHNR, CDR2 FQNEAQ (reference sequence). This sequence joins TRBV7-9 and TRBJ2-7; 9 bases map to TRBD1. The source material was a population of CD138-negative cells sorted from bone marrow. This TCR was recovered from a donor at least 40 years old with multiple myeloma. As DNA, the CDR3 is TGTGCCAGCAGCTTAGGCGACAGGGGGAGCTCCTACGAGCAGTACTTC. Protein sequence: CASSLGDRGSSYEQYF.